This T cell receptor beta chain comes out of a study of T cell responses to AZD1222 COVID-19 vaccine. Whole-study findings and limits: Within unmutated variant regions lay the reported targets of nearly half of spike-specific TCRs. Only after the peak T cell response were repertoires sampled. Receipt of two AZD1222 doses was followed by a rise in Spike-specific TCR breadth and depth. Females outnumbered males among donors, who were mostly white British; clonal diversity was possibly underestimated.

The CDR3 extends over 15 amino acids. Germline CDR1 and CDR2: SGHAT and FQNNGV. V was cut by 2 bases and J by 2 bases, with 13 bases left in between. To note about this clone: Its antigen is unidentified.

Profiled with immunoSEQ multiplex PCR; TCRdb holds only in-frame clones, not every one. The table shows 35,000 to 55,000 clones, with around 80% occurring only once. The TCR originated in an adult in good health. Sample: peripheral blood, taken on day 0 of AZD1222 vaccination. The rearrangement joins TRBV11-2 to TRBJ2-7, with a weak D call TRBD1 (5 bases). The CDR3 sequence is CASSLIRQGPYEQYF. For the CDR3, the DNA is TGTGCCAGCAGCTTAATTAGGCAGGGCCCCTACGAGCAGTACTTC.